Sequencing of this T cell receptor (beta chain) was carried out in a study of metastatic and nonmetastatic thyroid tumors (dated by TCRdb to the early 2020s). Turning to the overall study: The researchers compared repertoires between peripheral blood samples and tumor or nodule tissue samples from patients with malignant or benign thyroid disease.

Library prep was done by PCR. Sequencing was performed on an Illumina HiSeq 4000. The TCR beta-chain CDR3 region of each patient was profiled by high-throughput sequencing. As for the original processing: Drawing on CDR3 differences between clinicopathological groups, the researchers built a classifier meant to tell apart patients with distant-metastatic papillary thyroid cancer. The Shannon index was used to measure repertoire diversity, and the Morisita-Horn index was used to measure how similar tumor and blood repertoires were. Clones were called with MiXCR by TCRdb after fastp trimmed the public reads at Q25, and only in-frame beta chains were retained. What appears here as the V and J calls and clone size reflects TCRdb's work, not the paper's. Present in this sample are about 21,000 clones, about a quarter of which were seen just once. Together, the top ten hold around 5.8% of the sample. Study-wide conclusions, independent of this receptor: In both blood and tumor samples, TCR beta diversity was reported to be significantly higher in malignant tumors than in benign nodules.

None of the patients had been given any treatment before thyroid surgery. Using T-cell receptor beta sequencing, the study looked back at clinical samples from patients collected from the early 2010s to the late 2010s. The CDR3 holds 17 amino acids from the cysteine to the phenylalanine. Only CDR3 DNA is held: 51 bases, read in frame from base 1. Via the germline V gene, CDR1 is SGHRS and CDR2 YFSETQ. Turning to this clone: The specificity of this receptor is unknown. One junction end disagrees with the germline gene, perhaps due to a read error.

The sample consisted of blood. Rearrangement joined TRBV5-1 to TRBJ2-2, with 7 bases matching TRBD1. The clonotype comes from a female donor with papillary thyroid cancer or a benign thyroid nodule (not recorded which). Some clones in this sample may be carry-over from other donors' samples. The bases are TGCTCCAGCAGCTTGGCCCCGACAGGGTGGGGCACCGGGGAGCTGTTTTTT. Its amino acids are CSSSLAPTGWGTGELFF. Here the CDR3 is joined to the reference TRBV5-1 and TRBJ2-2 genes, and the full variable domain is: KAGVTQTPRYLIKTRGQQVTLSCSPISGHRSVSWYQQTPGQGLQFLFEYFSETQRNKGNFPGRFSGRQFSNSRSEMNVSTLELGDSALYLCSSSLAPTGWGTGELFFGEGSRLTVL.